These 9 T cell receptor beta chains share one sample of origin, sequenced in a study of shared clonotypes between healthy human individuals. The data were produced by immunoSEQ multiplex PCR, yet TCRdb's version contains in-frame clones alone and is incomplete. The sample consists of about 2.4 million clones, approximately 93% of them appearing once. Sequenced material: naive CD4+ T cells from PBMCs. Described subset: CD45RA+ positively selected. The receptors shown here come from a man younger than 35 in good health. Some clones in this sample may be carry-over from other donors' samples.

The chain joins TRBV4-3 to TRBJ2-3; D assignment may be TRBD1 or TRBD2 (7 bases each). CDR3 length: 19 residues. V was cut by 1 base and J by 1 base, with 21 bases left in between. Germline CDR1 LGHNA, CDR2 YSLEER. DNA of the CDR3: TGCGCCAGCAGCCAAGCCCAGGGGGGGGGCGGCGTCGGCACAGATACGCAGTATTTT. It is translated as CASSQAQGGGGVGTDTQYF.

The chain has TRBV5-6 and TRBJ1-4; possible D gene TRBD1, 5 bases. Germline V gene lookup returns CDR1 SGHDT and CDR2 YYEEEE. V was pared by 2 bases and J by 4 bases, with 12 bases between. The CDR3 covers 15 residues. The CDR3 reads CASSFPGLNNEKLFF. In DNA, the CDR3 is TGTGCCAGCAGCTTCCCGGGACTGAATAATGAAAAACTGTTTTTT.

The V and J genes are TRBV11-3 and TRBJ2-7; 7 nucleotides line up with TRBD1. The CDR3 extends over 17 amino acids. Losses at the gene ends were 4 bases for V and 5 bases for J; bases not matched to a gene: 17. Germline CDR1 is SGHNT and CDR2 is YENEEA. The CDR3 loop is CASSCCPGGRRSHEQYF. CDR3 coding DNA: TGTGCCAGCAGCTGTTGCCCAGGGGGTCGTCGTTCCCACGAGCAGTACTTC.

The V call is TRBV7-3, the J call TRBJ2-1; D is possibly TRBD1 (7 bases). This CDR3 region has 17 residues. The germline V and J ends were trimmed by 4 bases and 6 bases, with 22 bases remaining between them. CDR1 and CDR2 from the germline V gene are SGHTA and FQGTGA. The CDR3 is CASSSQGGPYPLNEQFF. The CDR3 DNA is TGTGCCAGCAGCTCCCAGGGGGGTCCTTATCCCCTCAATGAGCAGTTCTTC.

J is TRBJ2-1 and V is TRBV5-4, with D maybe TRBD1 (5 bases). Trimming took 4 bases from V and 3 from J, leaving 14 bases between them. CDR1 and CDR2 from the germline V gene are SGHNT and YYREEE (reference sequence). This CDR3 is 15 amino acids long. CDR3 in DNA: TGTGCCAGCAGCCTGAATCAGGGTTACTACAATGAGCAGTTCTTC. This translates into CASSLNQGYYNEQFF.

The chain links TRBV19 to TRBJ2-3, with 9 bases aligning to TRBD2. CDR3 length: 16 amino acids. CDR1 and CDR2 from the germline V gene are LNHDA and SQIVND (reference sequence). V lost 3 bases and J lost 2; bases outside the gene matches: 6. Here the CDR3 DNA reads TGTGCCAGTAGTATCGGTTCTAGCGGGGCCACAGATACGCAGTATTTT. It translates to CASSIGSSGATDTQYF.

The V and J genes are TRBV27 and TRBJ2-1; 11 positions agree with TRBD2. Looked up from germline, CDR1 is MNHEY and CDR2 is SMNVEV (reference sequence). The CDR3 spans 16 residues. Trimming cost V 8 bases and J 6 bases; bases outside gene matches: 12. CDR3 in DNA: TGTGCCAGCCGTCCGTACAGACTAGCGGGATTCAATGAGCAGTTCTTC. Translation gives CASRPYRLAGFNEQFF.

This sequence joins TRBV5-1 and TRBJ1-4, with D perhaps TRBD1 (5 bases). The V gene lost 3 bases and the J gene lost 9 bases, with 21 bases spanning the gap. Per germline, CDR1 SGHRS and CDR2 YFSETQ. CDR3 size: 16 residues. The CDR3 bases are TGCGCCAGCAGCTCGGGGACCGCCGAAGCGGATCAAAAACTGTTTTTT. Its protein is CASSSGTAEADQKLFF.

About this clone: Other DNA sequences in the sample encode the same CDR3. The rearrangement links TRBV7-2 to TRBJ1-5; D is perhaps TRBD1 (6 bases). The CDR3 has 14 amino acids. CDR1 is SGHTA, CDR2 FQGNSA, per germline. V lost 3 bases and J 3 bases, leaving 9 bases between the germline ends. This CDR3 is CASSLDRYNQPQHF. The CDR3 nucleotides are TGTGCCAGCAGCTTGGACAGATACAATCAGCCCCAGCATTTT. The variable domain in full, completed from reference TRBV7-2 and TRBJ1-5, reads GAGVSQSPSNKVTEKGKDVELRCDPISGHTALYWYRQSLGQGLEFLIYFQGNSAPDKSGLPSDRFSAERTGGSVSTLTIQRTQQEDSAVYLCASSLDRYNQPQHFGDGTRLSIL.